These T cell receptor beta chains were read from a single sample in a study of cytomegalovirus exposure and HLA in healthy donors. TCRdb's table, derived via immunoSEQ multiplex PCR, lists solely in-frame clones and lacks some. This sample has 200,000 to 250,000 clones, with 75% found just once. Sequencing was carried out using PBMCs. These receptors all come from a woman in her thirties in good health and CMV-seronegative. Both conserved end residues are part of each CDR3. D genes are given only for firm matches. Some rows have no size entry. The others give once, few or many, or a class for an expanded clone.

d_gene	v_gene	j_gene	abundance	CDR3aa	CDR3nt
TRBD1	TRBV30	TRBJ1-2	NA	CAWTPTGVDGYTF	TGTGCCTGGACCCCGACAGGGGTTGACGGCTACACCTTC
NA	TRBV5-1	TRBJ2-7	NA	CASSVDGYYEQYF	TGCGCCAGCAGCGTTGACGGGTACTACGAGCAGTACTTC
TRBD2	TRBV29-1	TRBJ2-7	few	CSVSGGGHEQYF	TGCAGCGTTTCCGGGGGGGGCCACGAGCAGTACTTC
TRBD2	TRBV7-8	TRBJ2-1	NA	CASSPTSALGIF	TGTGCCAGCAGCCCTACTAGCGCCCTAGGGATCTTC
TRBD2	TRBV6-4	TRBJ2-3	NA	CASSDSSGGTDTQYF	TGTGCCAGCAGTGACTCTAGCGGGGGGACAGATACGCAGTATTTT
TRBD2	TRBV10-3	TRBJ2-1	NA	CATRTSGSRNEQFF	TGTGCCACACGAACTAGCGGGAGTCGAAATGAGCAGTTCTTC
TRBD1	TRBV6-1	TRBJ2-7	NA	CASSDGTDDCF	TGTGCCAGCAGTGACGGGACAGACGATTGCTTC
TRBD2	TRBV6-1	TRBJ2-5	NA	CASNGLAGETQYF	TGTGCCAGCAACGGACTAGCGGGGGAGACCCAGTACTTC
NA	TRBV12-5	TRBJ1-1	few	CASGLYPGIGSNSTDAFF	TGTGCTAGTGGTTTGTACCCAGGGATTGGGTCTAACAGCACTGACGCTTTCTTT
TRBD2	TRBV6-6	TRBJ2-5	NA	CASSREDPEIETQYF	TGTGCCAGCAGCCGGGAGGATCCCGAGATAGAGACCCAGTACTTC
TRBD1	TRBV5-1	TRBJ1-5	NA	CASSLGQGKDQPQHF	TGCGCCAGCAGCTTGGGACAGGGGAAGGATCAGCCCCAGCATTTT
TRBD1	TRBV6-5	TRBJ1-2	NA	CASSAGGGYTF	TGTGCCAGCAGTGCAGGGGGTGGCTACACCTTC
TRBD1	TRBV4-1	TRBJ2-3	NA	CSQLGGTGITDTQYF	TGCTCCCAGCTGGGAGGGACAGGGATCACAGATACGCAGTATTTT
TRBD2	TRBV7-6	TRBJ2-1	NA	CASSRLLAGDYNEQFF	TGTGCCAGCAGCAGACTTCTAGCGGGAGACTACAATGAGCAGTTCTTC
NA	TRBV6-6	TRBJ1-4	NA	CASSYSDSVNEKLFF	TGTGCCAGCAGTTACTCGGACAGCGTGAATGAAAAACTGTTTTTT
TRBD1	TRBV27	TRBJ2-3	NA	CASRKGDRGYDTQYF	TGTGCCAGCCGGAAGGGGGACAGGGGCTACGATACGCAGTATTTT
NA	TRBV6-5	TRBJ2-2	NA	CASIRRENTGELFF	TGTGCCAGCATTCGCAGGGAGAACACCGGGGAGCTGTTTTTT
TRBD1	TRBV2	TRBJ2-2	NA	CASSGQGVNTGELFF	TGTGCCAGCAGTGGACAGGGGGTGAACACCGGGGAGCTGTTTTTT
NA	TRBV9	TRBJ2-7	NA	CASSQGGLGQSSYEQYF	TGTGCCAGCAGCCAGGGGGGACTAGGCCAGAGCTCCTACGAGCAGTACTTC
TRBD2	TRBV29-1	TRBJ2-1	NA	CSVSGTSGKYNEQFF	TGCAGCGTTTCCGGGACTAGCGGGAAGTACAATGAGCAGTTCTTC